A selection of T cell receptor beta chains follows, all from one sample in a study of T cell repertoires in cytomegalovirus infection. TCRdb re-derived calls from the reads in MiXCR, one entry per CDR3 protein. The repertoire holds roughly 760,000 distinct CDR3 sequences, with less than 40% as singletons. The sample comprised PBMCs. These receptors all come from a human donor in good health (CMV status not recorded). Some clones in this sample may be carry-over from other donors' samples. Each CDR3 is given with its conserved first and last residue. The D gene is left open where the match is weak. Some rows mark clone size as missing; the rest say once, few, many or name a class of expanded clone.

j_gene: TRBJ2-2; abundance: few; v_gene: TRBV6-4; d_gene: TRBD2; CDR3aa: CASSLAGTLNTGELFF; CDR3nt: TGTGCCAGCAGCTTAGCGGGTACATTGAACACCGGGGAGCTGTTTTTT
j_gene: TRBJ1-6; abundance: NA; v_gene: TRBV6-6; d_gene: NA; CDR3aa: CASSPGQLNSPLHF; CDR3nt: TGTGCCAGCAGTCCGGGACAACTGAATTCACCCCTCCACTTT
j_gene: TRBJ1-1; abundance: NA; v_gene: TRBV20-1; d_gene: NA; CDR3aa: CSAPPDAPGDTEAFF; CDR3nt: TGCAGTGCTCCCCCGGACGCGCCGGGCGACACTGAAGCTTTCTTT
j_gene: TRBJ2-7; abundance: NA; v_gene: TRBV2; d_gene: NA; CDR3aa: CSSSTTYEQYF; CDR3nt: TGTTCCAGCAGCACCACCTACGAGCAGTACTTC
j_gene: TRBJ2-1; abundance: few; v_gene: TRBV20-1; d_gene: TRBD1; CDR3aa: CSADRDYNEQFF; CDR3nt: TGCAGTGCCGACAGGGATTACAATGAGCAGTTCTTC
j_gene: TRBJ2-7; abundance: few; v_gene: TRBV6-1; d_gene: NA; CDR3aa: CASTTGTSTREQYF; CDR3nt: TGTGCCAGTACCACCGGGACCTCTACTAGAGAGCAGTACTTC
j_gene: TRBJ2-5; abundance: few; v_gene: TRBV20-1; d_gene: TRBD1; CDR3aa: CSATRADREETQYF; CDR3nt: TGCAGTGCTACTAGAGCGGACAGGGAAGAGACCCAGTACTTC
j_gene: TRBJ2-6; abundance: once; v_gene: TRBV12-3/TRBV12-4; d_gene: NA; CDR3aa: CASSSLRGRLSGATVLTF; CDR3nt: TGTGCCAGCAGTTCCCTTAGGGGCAGGTTGTCTGGGGCCACCGTCCTGACTTTC
j_gene: TRBJ2-6; abundance: NA; v_gene: TRBV19; d_gene: NA; CDR3aa: CASSDQTGPFSGANVLTF; CDR3nt: TGTGCCAGTAGCGACCAGACGGGACCCTTTTCTGGGGCCAACGTCCTGACTTTC
j_gene: TRBJ2-3; abundance: once; v_gene: TRBV11-1; d_gene: TRBD2; CDR3aa: CASSHKGLAGTDTRYF; CDR3nt: TGTGCAAGCAGCCATAAGGGCCTAGCGGGGACAGATACGCGGTATTTT
j_gene: TRBJ1-3; abundance: few; v_gene: TRBV7-2; d_gene: NA; CDR3aa: CASSLEAMGRLKSGNTIYF; CDR3nt: TGTGCCAGCAGCTTAGAGGCTATGGGACGCCTGAAATCTGGAAACACCATATATTTT
j_gene: TRBJ1-1; abundance: few; v_gene: TRBV7-3; d_gene: TRBD1; CDR3aa: CASGPTGRTEAFF; CDR3nt: TGTGCCAGCGGCCCGACAGGGAGAACTGAAGCTTTCTTT
j_gene: TRBJ2-1; abundance: few; v_gene: TRBV6-5; d_gene: NA; CDR3aa: CASRLFDSSYNEQFF; CDR3nt: TGTGCCAGCAGACTTTTCGACAGTTCGTACAATGAGCAGTTCTTC
j_gene: TRBJ1-2; abundance: NA; v_gene: TRBV3-1; d_gene: NA; CDR3aa: CASSREGVLNYGYTF; CDR3nt: TGTGCCAGCAGCCGTGAAGGGGTGCTCAACTATGGCTACACCTTC
j_gene: TRBJ2-7; abundance: few; v_gene: TRBV10-3; d_gene: NA; CDR3aa: CAIRGGDYEQYF; CDR3nt: TGTGCCATCAGGGGCGGTGACTACGAGCAGTACTTC